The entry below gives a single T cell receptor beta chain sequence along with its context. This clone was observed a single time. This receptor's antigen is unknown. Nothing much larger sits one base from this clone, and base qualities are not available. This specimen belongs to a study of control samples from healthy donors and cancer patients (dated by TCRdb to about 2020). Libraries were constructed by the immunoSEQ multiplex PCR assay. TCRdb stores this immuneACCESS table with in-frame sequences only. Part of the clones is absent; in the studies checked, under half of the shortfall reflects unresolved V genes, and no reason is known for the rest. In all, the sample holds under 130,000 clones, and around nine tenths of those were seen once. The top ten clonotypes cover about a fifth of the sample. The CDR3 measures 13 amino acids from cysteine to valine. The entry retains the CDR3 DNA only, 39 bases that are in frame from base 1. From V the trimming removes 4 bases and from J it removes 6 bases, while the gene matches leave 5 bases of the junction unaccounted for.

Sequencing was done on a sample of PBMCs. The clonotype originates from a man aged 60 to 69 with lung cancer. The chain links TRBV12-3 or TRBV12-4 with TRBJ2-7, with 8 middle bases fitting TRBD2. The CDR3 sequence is CASSYQRGSEQYV. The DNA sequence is TGTGCCAGCAGTTACCAGCGGGGGTCCGAGCAGTACGTC.